The 4 T cell receptor beta chains in this list originate from one sample, sequenced in a study of read filtering for tumor transcriptome and immune sequencing. Molecular barcoded adaptors covering alpha/delta and beta/gamma chains were used on 400 to 450 ng RNA. TCRdb re-analysed the reads in MiXCR, keeping a single row per CDR3 protein. The profile shows 90,000 to 95,000 distinct CDR3 sequences, roughly 21% of them singletons. Source material: a population of CD138-negative cells sorted from bone marrow. The receptor set was obtained from a donor at least 40 years old with multiple myeloma.

By its share, this clonotype is medium-sized (0.01 to 0.1%). This chain joins TRBV6-5 and TRBJ2-7; D gene unclear. The CDR3 contains 13 residues. Deletions cut 5 bases from V and 2 bases from J, with 10 bases between. CDR1 and CDR2 (germline): MNHEY, SVGAGI. CDR3 nucleotide sequence: TGTGCCAGCAGTGTCTACAAAACCTACGAGCAGTACTTC. Its protein is CASSVYKTYEQYF.

In regard to this clonotype: A read error is possible here, since a much larger clone lies one base away. The genes are TRBV29-1 and TRBJ2-5, with 7 bases matching TRBD2. The CDR3 runs to 13 residues. The germline V gene encodes CDR1 SQVTM and CDR2 ANQGSEA. The CDR3 loop is CSVGPSGQEAQYF. In DNA, the CDR3 is TGCAGCGTGGGCCCTAGCGGCCAAGAGGCCCAGTACTTC. Complete variable domain (other parts from reference TRBV29-1 and TRBJ2-5): SAVISQKPSRDICQRGTSLTIQCQVDSQVTMMFWYRQQPGQSLTLIATANQGSEATYESGFVIDKFPISRPNLTFSTLTVSNMSPEDSSIYLCSVGPSGQEAQYFGPGTRLLVL.

This chain's CDR3 is CASSSDGQYYGYTF. The DNA for the CDR3 is TGTGCCAGCAGCTCCGACGGCCAATACTATGGCTACACCTTC. The chain employs TRBV7-2 and TRBJ1-2, with D uncertain. This CDR3 comprises 14 residues. Trimming cost V 4 bases and J 3 bases, with 12 bases left between them. The germline V gene encodes CDR1 SGHTA and CDR2 FQGNSA.

The table lists this clonotype with many counts. The chain recombines TRBV4-1 with TRBJ1-1; D not resolved. Germline V gives CDR1 MGHRA, CDR2 YSYEKL. CDR3 length: 14 amino acids. The V end was cut by 2 bases, the J end by 1 base, with 8 bases between. The CDR3 protein is CASSQHGRNTEAFF. The CDR3 coding sequence is TGCGCCAGCAGCCAACACGGACGGAACACTGAAGCTTTCTTT.